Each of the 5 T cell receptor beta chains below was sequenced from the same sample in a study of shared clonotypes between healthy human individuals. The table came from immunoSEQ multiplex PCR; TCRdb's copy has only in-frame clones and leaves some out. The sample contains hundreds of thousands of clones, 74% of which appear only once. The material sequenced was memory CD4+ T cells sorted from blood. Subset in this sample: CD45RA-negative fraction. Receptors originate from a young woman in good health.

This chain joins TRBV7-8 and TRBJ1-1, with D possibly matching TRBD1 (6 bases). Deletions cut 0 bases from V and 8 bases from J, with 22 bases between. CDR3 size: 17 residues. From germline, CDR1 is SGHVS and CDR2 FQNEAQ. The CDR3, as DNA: TGTGCCAGCAGCTTAGCCTTTTCTTCGCTTGGGGGGGCAGAAGCTTTCTTT. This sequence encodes CASSLAFSSLGGAEAFF.

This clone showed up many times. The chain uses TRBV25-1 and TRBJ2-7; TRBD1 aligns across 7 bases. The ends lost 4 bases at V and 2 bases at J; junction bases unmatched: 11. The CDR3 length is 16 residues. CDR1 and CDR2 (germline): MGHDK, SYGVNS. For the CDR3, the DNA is TGTGCCAGCAGTGTTACCTCCGGGACAGTTCCCTACGAGCAGTACTTC. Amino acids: CASSVTSGTVPYEQYF.

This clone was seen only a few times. The CDR3: CASSYILAGTGELFF. In DNA form, the CDR3 reads TGTGCCAGCAGTTACATTCTAGCGGGCACCGGGGAGCTGTTTTTT. This chain joins TRBV6-6 and TRBJ2-2, with 8 bases matching TRBD2. The CDR3 length is 15 residues. The germline gives CDR1 MNHNY, CDR2 SVGAGI (reference sequence). V dropped 2 bases and J dropped 4; count of bases not matched to a gene: 3.

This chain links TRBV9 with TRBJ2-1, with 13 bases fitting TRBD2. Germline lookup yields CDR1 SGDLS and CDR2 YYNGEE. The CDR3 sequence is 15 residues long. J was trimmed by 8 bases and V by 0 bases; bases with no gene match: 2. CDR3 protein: CASSVGTSGRYEQFF. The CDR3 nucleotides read TGTGCCAGCAGCGTAGGGACTAGCGGGAGATATGAGCAGTTCTTC. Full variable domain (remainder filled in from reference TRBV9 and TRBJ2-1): DSGVTQTPKHLITATGQRVTLRCSPRSGDLSVYWYQQSLDQGLQFLIQYYNGEERAKGNILERFSAQQFPDLHSELNLSSLELGDSALYFCASSVGTSGRYEQFFGPGTRLTVL.

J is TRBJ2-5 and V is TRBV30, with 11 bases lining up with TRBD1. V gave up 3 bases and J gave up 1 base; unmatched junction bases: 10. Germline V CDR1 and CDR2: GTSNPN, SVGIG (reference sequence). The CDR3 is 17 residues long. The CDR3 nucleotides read TGTGCCTGGAGGTTTTTGGGGACAGGGGGTTTCCAAGAGACCCAGTACTTC. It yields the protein CAWRFLGTGGFQETQYF.